Below are 21 T cell receptor beta chains sequenced from a single sample in a study of blood T cell repertoires in COVID-19. Assay: immunoSEQ multiplex PCR; the TCRdb copy retains only in-frame clones and omits some. The sample shows over 200,000 clones, about 85% of them seen only once. Material: PBMCs or T cells enriched from blood (not recorded which). Every receptor here comes from a man aged 40-55 years who had recovered from COVID-19.

Concerning this clone itself: The same CDR3 can be traced to other DNA sequences in this sample. This chain joins TRBV5-1 and TRBJ1-3, with D possibly matching TRBD1 (5 bases). V lost 0 bases and J lost 4, with 11 bases in between. The CDR3 contains 15 residues. Germline CDR1 is SGHRS and CDR2 is YFSETQ. CDR3 in amino acids: CASSLVGGSGNTIYF. The CDR3 bases are TGCGCCAGCAGCTTGGTGGGGGGGTCAGGAAACACCATATATTTT.

The rearrangement uses TRBV19 and TRBJ2-6; weak D call: TRBD2 (6 bases). Trimming removed 1 base from V and 0 bases from J, with 16 bases in between. Germline V gene lookup returns CDR1 LNHDA and CDR2 SQIVND (reference sequence). The CDR3 length is 19 residues. The CDR3 DNA reads as TGTGCCAGTAGTATAGCGGGAGCTCCCTTTGCCTCTGGGGCCAACGTCCTGACTTTC. This encodes CASSIAGAPFASGANVLTF.

In its sample, this clone was seen a few times. CDR3 sequence: CASSSRSKNYEQYF. The DNA of the CDR3 is TGTGCCAGCAGCTCGCGGAGTAAAAACTACGAGCAGTACTTC. The chain couples TRBV3-1 (or the pseudogene TRBV3-2) to TRBJ2-7; D not certain. The V and J ends lost 5 bases and 3 bases respectively, with 14 bases between them. Germline V gives CDR1 LGHDT, CDR2 YNNKEL (reference sequence). This CDR3 contains 14 residues.

The chain joins TRBV3-1 (or the pseudogene TRBV3-2) to TRBJ1-1; 8 nucleotides align to TRBD1. Germline V gene lookup returns CDR1 LGHDT and CDR2 YNNKEL (reference sequence). This CDR3 is 13 amino acids long. After removal of 6 bases from V and 5 bases from J, the junction contained 5 bases not matched to a gene. The DNA of the CDR3 is TGTGCCAGCAGACTGGGACAGGAGACTGAAGCTTTCTTT. As protein: CASRLGQETEAFF.

The J gene is TRBJ2-7, the V gene TRBV4-3; tentatively, D is TRBD2 (5 bases). The CDR3 totals 13 residues. Trimming shortened V by 3 bases and J by 7 bases, and 13 bases separated the two germline ends. In germline, CDR1 is LGHNA, CDR2 YSLEER. CDR3 residues: CASSQSYRGEQYF. The CDR3 DNA reads TGCGCCAGCAGCCAGTCCTATCGGGGTGAGCAGTACTTC.

The CDR3 here is CASKRTSGAETQYF. The DNA of the CDR3 is TGCGCCAGCAAACGGACTAGCGGGGCGGAGACCCAGTACTTC. The rearrangement links TRBV4-1 to TRBJ2-5, with TRBD2 identical over 12 bases. The CDR3 covers 14 residues. The trim removed 7 bases at V and 5 bases at J, leaving 5 bases unmatched. Germline V lookup: CDR1 MGHRA, CDR2 YSYEKL.

The rearrangement uses TRBV7-9 and TRBJ2-3; D gene unclear. Germline CDR1 SEHNR, CDR2 FQNEAQ (reference sequence). The V and J ends lost 4 bases and 0 bases respectively, with 8 bases between them. This CDR3 has 14 amino acids. CDR3 loop: CASSYSVSTDTQYF. For the CDR3, the DNA is TGTGCCAGCAGCTACAGTGTTAGCACAGATACGCAGTATTTT.

V gene TRBV7-2 combines with J gene TRBJ2-7; TRBD2 is a possible D gene (6 bases). V was clipped by 5 bases and J by 2 bases, with 16 bases between them. The CDR3 is 15 amino acids. The germline V gene encodes CDR1 SGHTA and CDR2 FQGNSA. The CDR3 is CASSPAGGETYEQYF. The CDR3 nucleotides are TGTGCCAGCAGCCCAGCCGGGGGAGAGACCTACGAGCAGTACTTC.

This chain links TRBV27 with TRBJ1-5; 11 nucleotides agree with TRBD1. This CDR3 comprises 16 residues. Trimming took 4 bases from V and 5 from J; bases not matched to a gene: 7. Germline CDR1 reads MNHEY; CDR2 reads SMNVEV (reference sequence). Written as DNA, the CDR3 is TGTGCCAGCAGTTCTAGGACAGGGGGCATAGATCAGCCCCAGCATTTT. It encodes CASSSRTGGIDQPQHF.

This chain connects TRBV28 to TRBJ2-7, with TRBD1 as a possible D gene (6 bases). From germline, CDR1 is MDHEN and CDR2 SYDVKM. V was shortened by 3 bases and J by 0 bases, with 12 bases between the two germline ends. The CDR3 loop spans 15 amino acids. CDR3: CASSFPRDTSYEQYF. The CDR3 nucleotides read TGTGCCAGCAGTTTTCCCCGGGACACCTCCTACGAGCAGTACTTC. The variable domain in full, completed from reference TRBV28 and TRBJ2-7, reads DVKVTQSSRYLVKRTGEKVFLECVQDMDHENMFWYRQDPGLGLRLIYFSYDVKMKEKGDIPEGYSVSREKKERFSLILESASTNQTSMYLCASSFPRDTSYEQYFGPGTRLTVT.

The chain employs TRBV6-5 and TRBJ1-2; weak D call: TRBD1 (6 bases). The V gene's germline CDR1 is MNHEY and CDR2 SVGAGI. V was clipped by 8 bases and J by 8 bases, with 24 bases between them. The CDR3 covers 15 residues. The DNA for the CDR3 is TGTGCCAGCCCTACCGTCCCCAATGTTCAGGGGGGCTACACCTTC. Translation gives CASPTVPNVQGGYTF.

This rearrangement joins TRBV28 to TRBJ1-2, with D perhaps matching TRBD1 (6 bases). Germline V gene sequence: CDR1 MDHEN, CDR2 SYDVKM. The CDR3 covers 15 residues. V lost 5 bases, J lost 0 bases, and 13 bases lay in between. The CDR3 DNA follows: TGTGCCAGCAGTCAGAACAGGGTTTCTAACTATGGCTACACCTTC. Translated: CASSQNRVSNYGYTF.

The chain employs TRBV7-2 and TRBJ2-1, with no clear D. Germline V gene data show CDR1 as SGHTA and CDR2 as FQGNSA. This CDR3 contains 15 residues. The germline V and J ends were trimmed by 1 base and 9 bases, with 16 bases remaining between them. CDR3 residues: CASSLGLGPSAEQFF. DNA for the CDR3: TGTGCCAGCAGCTTAGGGCTAGGTCCCTCAGCTGAGCAGTTCTTC. The full variable domain, with the rest looked up from reference TRBV7-2 and TRBJ2-1, is GAGVSQSPSNKVTEKGKDVELRCDPISGHTALYWYRQSLGQGLEFLIYFQGNSAPDKSGLPSDRFSAERTGGSVSTLTIQRTQQEDSAVYLCASSLGLGPSAEQFFGPGTRLTVL.

This clone was seen just once. The gene calls are TRBV24-1 and TRBJ1-5, with unresolved D. Between the trimmed V and J ends, which lost 1 base and 8 bases, there was a span of 8 bases. The CDR3 consists of 13 residues. Looked up from germline, CDR1 is KGHDR and CDR2 is SFDVKD. CDR3 coding DNA: TGTGCCACCAGTGATTTCTCTCCGGAGCCCCAGCATTTT. Protein sequence: CATSDFSPEPQHF.

The chain uses TRBV16 and TRBJ2-5; D is possibly TRBD1 (6 bases). Germline assignment: CDR1 KGHSY and CDR2 FQNENV. Trimming took 0 bases from V and 5 from J, leaving 13 bases between them. The CDR3 is 15 amino acids. DNA for the CDR3: TGTGCCAGCAGCCAATCCCCAGGGGATGGGGAGACCCAGTACTTC. Amino acids: CASSQSPGDGETQYF.

This rearrangement joins TRBV19 to TRBJ1-5; TRBD1 agrees at 12 bases. The germline CDR1 and CDR2 sequences are LNHDA and SQIVND (reference sequence). V shed 8 bases, J shed 8 bases, and the junction held 7 bases outside the gene matches. The CDR3 sequence is 14 residues long. This CDR3 reads CASSRDRGQEPQHF. The CDR3 bases are TGTGCCAGTTCCCGGGACAGGGGGCAAGAGCCCCAGCATTTT. Combining the CDR3 with reference TRBV19 and TRBJ1-5 gives the whole variable domain DGGITQSPKYLFRKEGQNVTLSCEQNLNHDAMYWYRQDPGQGLRLIYYSQIVNDFQKGDIAEGYSVSREKKESFPLTVTSAQKNPTAFYLCASSRDRGQEPQHFGDGTRLSIL.

The J gene is TRBJ2-7, the V gene TRBV2; D perhaps matches TRBD2 (5 bases). The germline gives CDR1 SNHLY, CDR2 FYNNEI. V gave up 4 bases and J gave up 0 bases, with 10 bases separating them. The CDR3 consists of 14 residues. The CDR3 reads CASSGETSSYEQYF. CDR3 DNA: TGTGCCAGCAGTGGGGAGACCTCCTCCTACGAGCAGTACTTC.

This clone was observed at least ten times. The chain is built from TRBV2 and TRBJ2-1; 13 bases map to TRBD2. Germline loops: CDR1 SNHLY, CDR2 FYNNEI. The CDR3 loop spans 13 amino acids. The V segment lost 6 bases and the J segment 8 bases; nucleotides outside the gene matches: 1. CDR3 sequence: CASRLAGGHEQFF. CDR3 sequence (DNA): TGTGCCAGCAGACTAGCGGGAGGGCATGAGCAGTTCTTC.

The chain recombines TRBV6-6 with TRBJ1-5; D is uncertain. Per the germline V gene, CDR1 is MNHNY and CDR2 is SVGAGI (reference sequence). The CDR3 extends over 11 amino acids. With 5 bases removed from V and 4 bases from J, the gap between germline ends came to 3 bases. The CDR3 here is CASSPNQPQHF. For the CDR3, the DNA is TGTGCCAGCAGTCCAAATCAGCCCCAGCATTTT.

The chain recombines TRBV10-2 with TRBJ2-7, with D possibly matching TRBD2 (6 bases). The V gene lost 4 bases and the J gene lost 3 bases, with 16 bases spanning the gap. Germline CDR1 is WSHSY and CDR2 is SAAADI. There are 15 residues in the CDR3. The CDR3 DNA follows: TGCGCCAGCAGTGGAGGTCCCGGCGGGATCTACGAGCAGTACTTC. Amino acid sequence: CASSGGPGGIYEQYF.

The gene calls are TRBV6-2 or TRBV6-3 and TRBJ1-5; TRBD1 matches at 9 bases. Germline values: CDR1 MNHEY, CDR2 SVGEGT. The CDR3 is 15 amino acids. V trimming: 4 bases; J trimming: 5 bases; junction bases outside the gene matches: 6. The CDR3, as DNA: TGTGCCAGCAGTTGGGGCACAGGGGGCGATCAGCCCCAGCATTTT. Protein: CASSWGTGGDQPQHF.